This T cell receptor (beta chain) is from a study of CD8+CD57+ T cells in acquired aplastic anemia. Whole-study context: The sorted CD4+ and CD8+ cells yielded an average around 3.4 ug of DNA. Overall study results and limits: In CD8+ cells, Simpson's diversity showed no significant difference between patients and controls.

Details on this clonotype: Antigen unknown.

The use of genomic DNA as template underpinned the TCR beta VDJ and CDR3 profiling. From the reads, TCRdb called clonotypes with MiXCR, one entry per CDR3 protein. Among roughly 80,000 distinct CDR3 sequences listed, roughly three quarters were seen once. The CDR3 is 13 amino acids. V was pared by 5 bases and J by 7 bases, with 7 bases of the junction left unmatched. CDR1 and CDR2 (germline): DFQATT, SNEGSKA (reference sequence). CD8+CD57+ cell expansion had been shown by flow cytometry in patients chosen for sequencing. Sequenced material: sorted CD4+, CD8+, or CD8+CD57+ T cells (not recorded which) from PBMCs. V gene TRBV20-1 combines with J gene TRBJ1-4; 7 bases are a match to TRBD1. This sequence was found in a human donor with aplastic anemia. CDR3 sequence reads: CSALTGRGEKLFF. CDR3 DNA: TGCAGTGCTTTGACAGGGCGGGGTGAAAAACTGTTTTTT.